The entry below gives a single T cell receptor (beta chain) sequence along with its context. The target antigen is unknown. The data belong to a study of shared clonotypes between healthy human individuals. Study findings and constraints: Larger estimated richness was generally seen in naive subsets than in memory subsets.

In the CD4+ fraction, cells were divided into CD45RA+ naive and CD45RA-negative memory subsets. Germline V CDR1 and CDR2: SEHNR, FQNEAQ (reference sequence). The CDR3 has 18 residues. Trimming removed 3 bases from V and 3 bases from J, with 18 bases in between. Profiling relied on immunoSEQ multiplex PCR, and the TCRdb table lists in-frame clones only, not all of them. Here the sample spans about 2.3 million clones, 92% being singletons. This clonotype was sampled from a man younger than 35 in good health. Some clones in this sample may be carry-over from other donors' samples. Sequencing was carried out using naive CD4+ T cells from PBMCs. As to subset: CD45RA+ positively selected. The rearrangement uses TRBV7-9 and TRBJ2-6, with D uncertain. This CDR3 is CASSFPPLVLRGANVLTF. The CDR3 DNA reads as TGTGCCAGCAGCTTCCCTCCCCTGGTGCTGCGTGGGGCCAACGTCCTGACTTTC.